This TCR beta chain was sequenced in a study of cytomegalovirus exposure and HLA in healthy donors. General observations from the study: Cytomegalovirus association was listed for about 150 TCR beta chains. Associated with HLA alleles at 0.05 false discovery rate in a later analysis were around 17,000 TCR beta sequences.

Trimming took 6 bases from V and 3 from J, leaving 12 bases between them. The CDR3 consists of 13 residues. Germline CDR1 MNHEY, CDR2 SVGAGI. Primers for the PCR totalled 60 Vbeta and 13 Jbeta. Method: immunoSEQ multiplex PCR; TCRdb's copy keeps in-frame clones and lacks some. The listing contains tens of thousands of clones. Comments on this clone: As yet, its antigen is unknown.

The TCR originated in a young woman in good health and CMV-seropositive. Sequencing was done on a sample of PBMCs. The chain is built from TRBV6-5 and TRBJ2-7; D may be TRBD1 (6 bases). CDR3 nucleotides: TGTGCCAGCAGAGCTAACAGGGTCTACGAGCAGTACTTC. It specifies CASRANRVYEQYF.